This T cell receptor (beta chain) was sequenced during a study of blood T cell repertoires in COVID-19 (dated by TCRdb to 2019 to 2021). For the wider study: Samples covering the acute and convalescent phases of COVID-19 were provided by collaborators in the United States, Italy and Spain. The prospective study material was composed of cDNA or gDNA derived from T cells, B-cell-depleted T cells, or PBMCs. Subjects who had been exposed to COVID-19, were actively infected with it, or had recovered from it provided the deeply sampled blood TCRbeta repertoires that made up the dataset. A freely available public database, intended as a resource for researchers studying the immune response to SARS-CoV-2, is where the repertoires were released. Samples were obtained from the ongoing ImmuneRACE study (first 160 participants) and from about 1,300 subjects provided by 6 global collaborators. Sample metadata almost always included a de-identified subject ID, COVID-19 status, age in years and sex. HLA class I and class II types, where available, came from metadata supplied by the sample provider rather than from assay-based typing. Overall study results and their limits: The quantity of clinical and demographic metadata differed by source and by participant and was supplied without curation.

At one collaborating source in Seattle, patients were enrolled during active infection and were followed longitudinally through the course of disease. Collaborating institutions collected whole blood in K2EDTA tubes following their own protocols. For TCRbeta analysis, collaborators shipped samples in one of three forms: frozen whole blood, isolated PBMCs, or DNA extracted from either of those sample types. TCRbeta CDR3 regions were amplified from genomic DNA using the immunoSEQ Assay, a bias-controlled multiplex PCR. The original pipeline was this. Nucleated cell counts per sample were estimated from amplification of reference gene primers within the assay. To quantify the absolute abundance of each unique TCRbeta CDR3 rearrangement, sequence reads were collapsed and filtered. Productive Simpson clonality was computed per sample as the square root of Simpson's diversity index over productive rearrangements. Entries here come from immuneACCESS through TCRdb and include only in-frame sequences with V and J called. Some clones fail to appear in such tables; in the studies checked, an unresolved V gene covers under half of the shortfall, and the cause of the remainder is unknown. The DNA gave D and trimming, while V, J and clone size come from that table. For this sample there are 220,000 or so clones; around 83% appear just once. The ten largest clonotypes hold about 9.4% of the sample.

This clone turned up a few times. It has no known antigen specificity. No much larger clonotype is one base removed from it; base qualities were not supplied. Measured from the cysteine to the phenylalanine, the CDR3 is 18 residues long. Only the CDR3 DNA is retained, 54 bases long and in frame from the first base. The germline V gene (reference sequence) sets CDR1 to LNHDA and CDR2 to SQIVND. Clipping removes 1 base from V and 8 bases from J, with 16 as the unmatched junction base count. The sequence was obtained from a woman in her forties or fifties with COVID-19, enrolled during active disease. The chain is made from TRBV19 and TRBJ1-2, with 10 central nucleotides matching TRBD1. The sample consisted of peripheral blood. The CDR3 is CASSIVSTPRQGARGYTF. In nucleotide form, the sequence is TGTGCCAGTAGTATAGTTTCCACCCCTCGACAGGGGGCGCGAGGCTACACCTTC.